The 32 T cell receptor beta chains reported below all come from one sample, sequenced in a study of shared clonotypes between healthy human individuals. Clones were sequenced by immunoSEQ multiplex PCR, and TCRdb holds only the in-frame ones, with some missing. Altogether about 87,000 clones are present, about 45% being singletons, with the ten largest covering more than 13%. Material for sequencing was PBMCs. The receptor source for this set is a middle-aged woman in good health. Some clones in this sample may be carry-over from other donors' samples.

This clone was recorded at least ten times. V is TRBV15 and J is TRBJ2-3; 11 bases are a match to TRBD2. CDR3 length equals 16 residues. Trimming at V came to 5 bases and at J to 9 bases, leaving 13 bases not matched to a gene. Germline-derived CDR1 and CDR2 are LNHNV and YYDKDF (reference sequence). The CDR3 DNA reads TGTGCCACCAGCCCCGGGACTAGCGGTCTTAGGGGAACGCAGTATTTT. As protein: CATSPGTSGLRGTQYF.

This clone was recorded many times. The chain combines TRBV5-1 with TRBJ1-2; D is perhaps TRBD1 (5 bases). Trimming removed 0 bases at V and 6 bases at J, with 15 bases between. Germline lookup yields CDR1 SGHRS and CDR2 YFSETQ. The CDR3 extends over 15 amino acids. CDR3 in DNA: TGCGCCAGCAGCTTGGATCTAGGGGCCGTCGATGGCTACACCTTC. Its protein is CASSLDLGAVDGYTF.

This clone was counted ten times or more. The J gene is TRBJ2-7, the V gene TRBV2; D call uncertain. CDR3 length: 11 amino acids. Germline values: CDR1 SNHLY, CDR2 FYNNEI. V shed 5 bases and J shed 6 bases, with 8 bases lying between them. The CDR3 spells CASSFIGEQYF. The CDR3 bases are TGTGCCAGCAGTTTTATTGGCGAGCAGTACTTC.

The chain employs TRBV7-3 and TRBJ2-1; weak D call: TRBD2 (6 bases). Germline-derived CDR1 and CDR2 are SGHTA and FQGTGA. Trimming stripped 0 bases from V and 1 base from J, with 13 bases between. This CDR3 region has 17 residues. CDR3 protein: CASSLTVAGPSYNEQFF. DNA for the CDR3: TGTGCCAGCAGCTTAACAGTTGCGGGACCTTCCTACAATGAGCAGTTCTTC.

The J gene is TRBJ2-2, the V gene TRBV7-2; 9 bases agree with TRBD1. Germline lookup yields CDR1 SGHTA and CDR2 FQGNSA. J was trimmed by 4 bases and V by 4 bases; bases with no gene match: 4. The CDR3 extends over 15 amino acids. The CDR3 loop reads CASSSRQGGTGELFF. The CDR3 DNA follows: TGTGCCAGCAGCTCGAGACAGGGGGGCACCGGGGAGCTGTTTTTT.

The chain couples TRBV6-6 to TRBJ1-4, with D possibly being TRBD1 (6 bases). The V and J ends lost 5 bases and 5 bases respectively, with 15 bases between them. The CDR3 is 15 amino acids. Germline assignment: CDR1 MNHNY and CDR2 SVGAGI (reference sequence). CDR3 nucleotides: TGTGCCAGCAGTGAGCGACAGGTCCTGAATGAAAAACTGTTTTTT. Its protein is CASSERQVLNEKLFF.

Remarks on this clone: Its ends do not fully match the called genes, so a read error is possible. The rearrangement joins TRBV9 to TRBJ2-5, with 10 bases identical to TRBD2. Per germline, CDR1 SGDLS and CDR2 YYNGEE. This CDR3 spans 14 amino acids. The CDR3 coding sequence is TGTGCCAGCAGGGTAGCGGGAGGTTCGGAGACCCAGTACTTC. Translation: CASRVAGGSETQYF.

This clone counts as medium-sized. The chain recombines TRBV21-1 with TRBJ1-1. TRBV21-1 represents a pseudogene. CDR3 length: 13 residues. DNA of the CDR3: TGTGCCAGCAGCAAAGTTGACAACACTGAAGCTTTCTTT. It specifies CASSKVDNTEAFF.

This clone appeared many times. The chain uses TRBV7-9 and TRBJ2-7; perhaps TRBD1 as D (5 bases). This CDR3 is 15 amino acids long. Looked up from germline, CDR1 is SEHNR and CDR2 is FQNEAQ (reference sequence). Trimming removed 5 bases at V and 2 bases at J, with 16 bases between. In DNA form, the CDR3 reads TGTGCCAGCAGCCACAACGTTGAGACAGCCTACGAGCAGTACTTC. As protein: CASSHNVETAYEQYF.

The gene calls are TRBV7-8 and TRBJ1-2; 10 nucleotides agree with TRBD1. The CDR3 loop spans 15 amino acids. V dropped 5 bases and J dropped 4; count of bases not matched to a gene: 7. From germline, CDR1 is SGHVS and CDR2 FQNEAQ. In nucleotides, the CDR3 is TGTGCCAGCAGCCCGGGGACAGGGGAAGTCTATGGCTACACCTTC. Translated, it gives CASSPGTGEVYGYTF.

CDR3 sequence: CASSQAPGQRNTEAFF. The CDR3 DNA is TGCGCCAGCAGCCAAGCGCCGGGACAAAGGAACACTGAAGCTTTCTTT. The gene calls are TRBV4-1 and TRBJ1-1, with D tentatively TRBD1 (6 bases). V was shortened by 1 base and J by 1 base, with 13 bases between the two germline ends. Germline values: CDR1 MGHRA, CDR2 YSYEKL. The CDR3 is 16 residues long.

This clone came up a few times. As the CDR3 is not closed by the conserved phenylalanine or tryptophan, this likely results from a read error. This chain uses TRBV7-9 with TRBJ2-7; D is unresolved. Trimming left V 2 bases short and J 2 bases short, with 7 bases between. This CDR3 is built from 13 residues. Germline CDR1 is SEHNR and CDR2 is FQNEAQ (reference sequence). CDR3 amino acids: CASSLRIPYEQYL. DNA for the CDR3: TGTGCCAGCAGCTTAAGGATCCCCTACGAGCAGTACCTC.

The chain couples TRBV7-2 to TRBJ1-2, with a weak D call TRBD1 (6 bases). The CDR3 runs 13 residues. From germline, CDR1 is SGHTA and CDR2 FQGNSA. V was cut by 2 bases and J by 6 bases, with 10 bases left in between. CDR3 sequence: CASSLRGEDGYTF. The CDR3 nucleotides read TGTGCCAGCAGCTTAAGGGGGGAAGATGGCTACACCTTC.

The CDR3 is CASGTEHTGELFF. The CDR3 nucleotides read TGCGCCAGCGGGACAGAACACACCGGGGAGCTGTTTTTT. This chain links TRBV5-1 with TRBJ2-2; TRBD1 matches at 7 bases. V gave up 7 bases and J gave up 3 bases; unmatched junction bases: 3. Germline V CDR1 and CDR2: SGHRS, YFSETQ. CDR3 length: 13 residues.

The chain carries TRBV28 and TRBJ1-5, with 7 nucleotides matching TRBD1. After removal of 6 bases from V and 2 bases from J, the junction contained 4 bases not matched to a gene. This CDR3 has 14 amino acids. Germline V gives CDR1 MDHEN, CDR2 SYDVKM. The CDR3 DNA follows: TGTGCCAGCAGACGACAGGGTGGCAATCAGCCCCAGCATTTT. Translation: CASRRQGGNQPQHF.

The gene calls are TRBV30 and TRBJ2-5, with D unresolved. The J call is doubtful: the DNA matches TRBJ2-7 better. This CDR3 region has 13 residues. Germline V gene sequence: CDR1 GTSNPN, CDR2 SVGIG (reference sequence). This CDR3 reads CAWSVGRLYEQYF. The CDR3, as DNA: TGTGCCTGGAGTGTAGGAAGACTCTACGAGCAGTACTTC.

About this clone: A single base separates this from a much larger clone, so it may be a read error. The V and J genes are TRBV28 and TRBJ1-5; D is possibly TRBD1 (5 bases). Germline CDR1 reads MDHEN; CDR2 reads SYDVKM. The CDR3 length is 15 residues. Here the CDR3 reads CTSSSPGGVDQPQHF. As DNA, the CDR3 is TGTACCAGCAGTTCCCCCGGGGGAGTCGATCAGCCCCAGCATTTT.

A remark on this clone: A far larger clone lies a single base away; this is likely a read error. This CDR3 is CASPGSSIYEQYF. CDR3 sequence (DNA): TGTGCCTCGCCGGGATCGTCCATCTACGAGCAGTACTTC. J is TRBJ2-5 and V is TRBV30, with D perhaps TRBD2 (5 bases). The J call is in doubt because the DNA end fits TRBJ2-7 better. Germline values: CDR1 GTSNPN, CDR2 SVGIG (reference sequence). This CDR3 has 13 amino acids.

The chain recombines TRBV7-2 with TRBJ1-2, with D uncertain. Germline V gene data show CDR1 as SGHTA and CDR2 as FQGNSA. The CDR3 runs 17 residues. Trimming removed 0 bases from V and 4 bases from J, with 18 bases in between. The DNA of the CDR3 is TGTGCCAGCAGCTTAGCCACGGGCAAGGGAGGCCTCTATGGCTACACCTTC. Translated, it gives CASSLATGKGGLYGYTF.

On this clone: The sample holds other DNA sequences that translate to the same CDR3. The rearrangement links TRBV6-5 to TRBJ2-7; D is uncertain. The germline V gene encodes CDR1 MNHEY and CDR2 SVGAGI. The CDR3 has 12 residues. The V end was cut by 0 bases, the J end by 4 bases, with 4 bases between. DNA of the CDR3: TGTGCCAGCAGTTACTCTCCTTACGAGCAGTACTTC. Amino acids: CASSYSPYEQYF.

This clone was seen just once. The chain uses TRBV7-1 and TRBJ2-1; TRBD2 matches 10 bases. TRBV7-1 qualifies as an ORF whose function is uncertain. Trimming took 4 bases from V and 8 from J; bases not matched to a gene: 14. This CDR3 region has 17 residues. CDR3 sequence: CASSLGLAGALRDEQFF. The CDR3 nucleotides read TGTGCCAGCAGCTTAGGGCTAGCGGGAGCATTGAGGGATGAGCAGTTCTTC.

This clone was counted ten times or more. The chain carries TRBV10-3 and TRBJ2-3, with D possibly TRBD2 on 5 matching bases. The CDR3 contains 15 residues. V was trimmed by 6 bases and J by 2 bases, leaving 15 bases between them. Germline values: CDR1 ENHRY, CDR2 SYGVKD. CDR3 sequence: CAISRGLQPTDTQYF. The DNA of the CDR3 is TGTGCCATCAGCCGTGGACTCCAACCCACAGATACGCAGTATTTT.

The chain links TRBV7-8 to TRBJ1-6, with 7 bases aligning to TRBD1. V lost 7 bases and J lost 6; bases outside the gene matches: 6. This CDR3 is 14 amino acids long. The germline CDR1 and CDR2 sequences are SGHVS and FQNEAQ. CDR3: CASNKRDSNSPLHF. CDR3 nucleotides: TGTGCCAGCAACAAACGGGACAGTAATTCACCCCTCCACTTT.

The genes are TRBV29-1 and TRBJ1-3; D is perhaps TRBD1 (6 bases). Germline V CDR1 and CDR2: SQVTM, ANQGSEA. Trimming took 4 bases from V and 0 from J, leaving 10 bases between them. The CDR3 is 14 amino acids. The CDR3 coding sequence is TGCAGCGTTGGGCAGGGGAGCTCTGGAAACACCATATATTTT. This gives the protein CSVGQGSSGNTIYF.

CDR3 region: CASSLGGEDQETQYF. The CDR3 DNA sequence: TGCGCCAGCAGCTTAGGAGGGGAGGACCAAGAGACCCAGTACTTC. The chain uses TRBV5-1 and TRBJ2-5; D may be TRBD2 (6 bases). Trimming cost V 2 bases and J 0 bases, with 11 bases left between them. The CDR3 consists of 15 residues. The germline CDR1 and CDR2 sequences are SGHRS and YFSETQ.

This chain uses TRBV19 with TRBJ1-4; maybe TRBD1 (5 bases). Germline V gene lookup returns CDR1 LNHDA and CDR2 SQIVND (reference sequence). V was cut by 5 bases and J by 7 bases, with 11 bases left in between. The length of the CDR3 is 13 residues. The DNA for the CDR3 is TGTGCCAGTAGTTCAACAGGAAGTGAAAAACTGTTTTTT. This gives the protein CASSSTGSEKLFF.

Comment on this clone: A far more abundant clone sits one base away, making this likely a read error. The chain recombines TRBV11-2 with TRBJ2-5; D not certain. The V end lost 5 bases, the J end lost 11 bases, and 21 bases lay between the germline ends. The CDR3 consists of 14 residues. Germline V gene sequence: CDR1 SGHAT, CDR2 FQNNGV. The CDR3 DNA sequence: TGTGCCAGCAGCCCAGGACGGAACTCCTACGGGCAGTACTTC. Encoded protein: CASSPGRNSYGQYF. Together with reference TRBV11-2 and TRBJ2-5, the CDR3 gives the full variable domain: EAGVAQSPRYKIIEKRQSVAFWCNPISGHATLYWYQQILGQGPKLLIQFQNNGVVDDSQLPKDRFSAERLKGVDSTLKIQPAKLEDSAVYLCASSPGRNSYGQYFGPGTRLLVL.

In this sample, this clone turned up many times. The chain recombines TRBV29-1 with TRBJ2-3; D is perhaps TRBD2 (6 bases). Germline values: CDR1 SQVTM, CDR2 ANQGSEA. CDR3 size: 12 residues. The germline V and J ends were trimmed by 6 bases and 6 bases, with 13 bases remaining between them. CDR3 in DNA: TGCAGCGTACAGGCGGCGGGGGATACGCAGTATTTT. It yields the protein CSVQAAGDTQYF.

A single count supports this clone. This likely reflects a read error, since a far larger clone is one base away. Other DNA sequences in this specimen translate into the identical CDR3. This sequence joins TRBV7-2 and TRBJ2-5; 7 bases map to TRBD1. Germline CDR1 SGHTA, CDR2 FQGNSA. The CDR3 length is 14 residues. With V trimmed by 5 bases and J by 5 bases, 8 bases remained unmatched. The CDR3 loop reads CASSRSRGQETQYF. The CDR3 DNA reads as TGTGCCAGCAGCCGGAGTCGGGGACAGGAGACCCAGTACTTC.

This chain joins TRBV4-3 and TRBJ2-7; the D gene is possibly TRBD2 (6 bases). Trimming pared 3 bases from V and 4 bases from J, leaving 13 bases between. The CDR3 totals 14 residues. CDR1 is LGHNA, CDR2 YSLEER, per germline. The chain's CDR3 is CASSHTGTSYEQYF. The CDR3 nucleotides are TGCGCCAGCAGCCACACCGGGACTTCTTACGAGCAGTACTTC.

The chain carries TRBV27 and TRBJ1-4; D is undetermined. The CDR3 is 16 amino acids. Trimming shortened V by 0 bases and J by 3 bases, and 11 bases separated the two germline ends. CDR1 MNHEY and CDR2 SMNVEV come from the germline V gene (reference sequence). The CDR3 loop reads CASSLSSNLANEKLFF. In nucleotides, the CDR3 is TGTGCCAGCAGTTTATCATCCAATCTCGCTAATGAAAAACTGTTTTTT.

CDR3 bases: TGTGCCAGCAGAGCCATATCCCCCTACGAGCAGTACTTC. As protein: CASRAISPYEQYF. The J gene is TRBJ2-7, the V gene TRBV2; no clear D gene. V was shortened by 6 bases and J by 2 bases, with 11 bases between the two germline ends. The CDR3 sequence is 13 residues long. Germline CDR1 is SNHLY and CDR2 is FYNNEI.